This entry is about one T cell receptor beta chain. MiXCR, applied by TCRdb to the RT-PCR reads, yields one record per CDR3 protein. The repertoire holds almost 700,000 distinct CDR3 sequences, with 14% as singletons. V lost 1 base and J 2 bases, leaving 12 bases between the germline ends. Germline values: CDR1 LNHNV, CDR2 YYDKDF (reference sequence). CDR3 size: 17 residues. The source of this sequence is a female donor in good health, serving as a healthy control. This sequence joins TRBV15 and TRBJ2-6; possibly TRBD1 for D (6 bases). The sequencing input was memory CD4+ T cells from blood. The DNA of the CDR3 is TGTGCCACCAGCAGAGGTTACAGGGAAGCTGGGGCCAACGTCCTGACTTTC. The encoded protein is CATSRGYREAGANVLTF.